This T cell receptor beta chain was identified during a study of blood T cell repertoires in COVID-19 (dated by TCRdb to about 2020). Turning to the overall study: Samples covering the acute and convalescent phases of COVID-19 were provided by collaborators in the United States, Italy and Spain. The prospective study material was composed of cDNA or gDNA derived from T cells, B-cell-depleted T cells, or PBMCs. The dataset comprised deeply sampled blood TCRbeta repertoires from subjects exposed to, actively infected with, or recovered from COVID-19. The repertoires were made available in a free public database intended to serve as a resource for research on the immune response to SARS-CoV-2. The samples were drawn from two sources: the first 160 participants of the ongoing ImmuneRACE study, and fewer than 1,500 subjects contributed by 6 global collaborators. Sample metadata almost always included a de-identified subject ID, COVID-19 status, age in years and sex. Where available, HLA class I and class II types were taken from metadata supplied by the sample provider and were not determined by assay-based typing.

This clone occurred many times. This clone's antigen is unknown. The input lacks base qualities; no much larger clone sits a single base away. Whole blood was collected in K2EDTA tubes by collaborating institutions according to the institutions' own protocols. Collaborator samples were shipped for TCRbeta analysis as frozen whole blood, isolated PBMCs, or DNA extracted from either sample type. TCRbeta CDR3 regions were amplified from genomic DNA by means of the immunoSEQ Assay, a bias-controlled multiplex PCR. Turning to the authors' computational methods: The number of nucleated cells in each sample was estimated from the amplification of reference gene primers within the assay. To quantify the absolute abundance of each unique TCRbeta CDR3 rearrangement, sequence reads were collapsed and filtered. For each sample, productive Simpson clonality was calculated as the square root of Simpson's diversity index across productive rearrangements. This immuneACCESS table, as held by TCRdb, lists in-frame sequences with V and J called but not all clones. Of the missing ones, under half trace to an unresolved V gene in checked studies; the others have no known cause. For V, J and clone size, that table is used; D and trimming come from the DNA. This sample gives fewer than 250,000 clones in total; roughly 86% of them show up just once. The ten largest make up 4.5% to 5.5% of the sample.

General findings and caveats noted by the study authors: The quantity of clinical and demographic metadata differed by source and by participant and was supplied without curation.

CDR3 length: 15 amino acids, cysteine to phenylalanine. The kept DNA is CDR3 alone, 45 bases in frame from the first base. A distance of 18 bases separates the germline ends of V and J, which lose 5 bases and 5 bases respectively. This receptor was identified in a woman in her 70s with active or convalescent COVID-19. The chain links TRBV6-7 with TRBJ2-5, and possibly TRBD2, on 5 matching bases. TRBV6-7 is labeled an ORF, and its function is uncertain. Material for sequencing was peripheral blood. For the CDR3, the sequence is CASSPARRVWETQYF. The sequence in DNA is TGTGCCAGCAGTCCGGCGCGGCGGGTTTGGGAGACCCAGTACTTC.